This T cell receptor (beta chain) came from a study of vaccination and CD4 T cells after COVID-19. Whole-study findings and limits: For convalescent patients, 304 of the 307 vaccine-specific clones analyzed were classified as spike mono-reactive.

The CDR3 is 15 amino acids. Germline V gives CDR1 SGHAT, CDR2 FQDESV (reference sequence). V gave up 0 bases and J gave up 8 bases, with 14 bases separating them. In the case of this clonotype: Its specificity is not known.

Treatment in this sample: approximately nine-day PBMC culture with coronavirus spike peptide pools or control peptides (ViraFEST assay). Sequencing of DNA taken from cultured CD4+ T cells relied on the Oncomine TCR Beta short-read assay. TCRdb itself ran the PCR reads through MiXCR, one entry per CDR3 protein. The sample holds some 4,400 distinct CDR3 sequences, 40% to 55% seen once. This chain joins TRBV11-1 and TRBJ2-1; TRBD2 might be the D (5 bases). The TCR sequence derives from a human donor who had recovered from COVID-19. The source material was CD4+ T cells from blood, cultured in vitro. The CDR3 bases are TGTGCCAGCAGCTTAGCGCTCCAGTGGCGGGATGAGCAGTTCTTC. As protein: CASSLALQWRDEQFF.